One T cell receptor (beta chain) is described in this entry. No antigen is known for it. This sample is part of a study of breast tumors, draining lymph nodes, adjacent tissues. Findings and caveats of the study: Most tumor T cells seemingly derive from lymph node, then expand in tumor. Luminal-like breast cancer showed significantly greater tumor-nontumor repertoire similarity than basal-like breast cancer did.

The lymph nodes were axillary draining lymph nodes from breast cancer patients. The CDR3 is 11 residues long. The germline V gene has CDR1 MGHRA and CDR2 YSYEKL. Trimming removed 1 base from V and 9 bases from J, with 3 bases in between. MiXCR, applied by TCRdb to the multiplex PCR reads, yields one record per CDR3 protein. The sample has approximately 170,000 distinct CDR3 sequences; 33% are singletons. The chain uses TRBV4-1 and TRBJ2-2; D is unclear. Input material: axillary lymph node tissue. This sequence originates from a female donor with breast cancer. Some clones in this sample may be carry-over from other donors' samples. The CDR3 sequence is CASSQVRELFF. The CDR3 DNA is TGCGCCAGCAGCCAAGTCAGGGAGCTGTTTTTT.